This T cell receptor beta chain was retrieved from a study of cytomegalovirus exposure and HLA in healthy donors. Vbeta (60) and Jbeta (13) primers were used in the PCR. Profiling relied on immunoSEQ multiplex PCR, and the TCRdb table lists in-frame clones only, not all of them. The data hold under 150,000 clones, with around 80% observed a single time. CDR3 size: 15 residues. Germline V gene sequence: CDR1 SQVTM, CDR2 ANQGSEA. Trimming removed 3 bases from V and 2 bases from J; junction bases left unmatched: 9. General study findings and limits: Segments of the TCR beta V type were, in most cases, productive about 90% or about 30% of the time in an earlier analysis. Researchers reported that a few CMV-associated chains were confirmed in vitro as CMV antigen-specific.

A word on this clone: Its antigen remains unknown.

The rearrangement links TRBV29-1 to TRBJ1-2, with 7 bases that match TRBD1. The source is a woman aged 50 to 60 in good health and CMV-seronegative. Sequenced input: PBMCs. This CDR3 reads CSVDLTGIVNYGYTF. CDR3 DNA sequence: TGCAGCGTTGATCTGACAGGGATTGTAAACTATGGCTACACCTTC.